This T cell receptor beta chain was profiled in a study of T-cell memory formation after mild COVID-19. Looked up from germline, CDR1 is SGHVS and CDR2 is FNYEAQ. The CDR3 totals 13 residues. Trimming removed 6 bases from V and 2 bases from J, with 8 bases in between. TCRdb reanalysed the 5' RACE reads using MiXCR and keeps one entry per CDR3 protein. The table records 150,000 or so distinct CDR3 sequences, around 10% of them present only once. The receptor's source is a man aged 18 to 30 who had mild COVID-19 (a few samples of this study predate the infection). Cell type and time point are not known. This chain connects TRBV7-6 to TRBJ1-5; unclear D gene. What was sequenced was PBMCs or a T cell subset sorted from them (not recorded which). The chain's CDR3 is CASSRAGNQPQHF. The CDR3 DNA reads TGTGCCAGCAGTCGAGCGGGCAATCAGCCCCAGCATTTT.